Shown below are 9 T cell receptor beta chains from a single sample sequenced in a study of blood T cell repertoires in COVID-19. Sequencing was performed with immunoSEQ multiplex PCR; in TCRdb, only in-frame clones are kept and a portion is missing. The table includes 150,000 or so clones, around 80% detected once. The sequencing input was peripheral blood. The receptors shown here come from a man aged 55 to 70 with acute or convalescent COVID-19.

The CDR3 region is CASSLRGEIGYEQYF. The CDR3 DNA reads as TGTGCCAGCAGCTTGCGGGGGGAAATAGGATACGAGCAGTACTTC. The chain joins TRBV5-4 to TRBJ2-7; 7 positions agree with TRBD2. Germline CDR1 is SGHNT and CDR2 is YYREEE (reference sequence). The CDR3 covers 15 residues. Trimming cost V 1 base and J 4 bases; bases outside gene matches: 8.

J is TRBJ2-7 and V is TRBV15, with a possible D match to TRBD2 (6 bases). Trimming stripped 0 bases from V and 3 bases from J, with 9 bases between. This CDR3 has 14 amino acids. Germline V gives CDR1 LNHNV, CDR2 YYDKDF (reference sequence). The CDR3 loop reads CATSRDGGNYEQYF. CDR3 nucleotide sequence: TGTGCCACCAGCAGAGATGGGGGGAACTACGAGCAGTACTTC.

This clone came up a few times. Here the CDR3 reads CASAQQGYGYTF. The DNA for the CDR3 is TGTGCCTCAGCACAGCAGGGATATGGCTACACCTTC. This sequence joins TRBV2 and TRBJ1-2, with D maybe TRBD1 (5 bases). This CDR3 comprises 12 residues. Germline V gene sequence: CDR1 SNHLY, CDR2 FYNNEI. Trimming stripped 11 bases from V and 5 bases from J, with 15 bases between.

This rearrangement joins TRBV19 to TRBJ2-3; 11 bases align to TRBD2. J gave up 4 bases and V 5 bases, and 14 bases lay outside the gene matches. This CDR3 contains 18 residues. CDR1 is LNHDA, CDR2 SQIVND, per germline (reference sequence). The CDR3 is CASSPNRLAGGRADTQYF. The CDR3 coding sequence is TGTGCCAGTAGTCCGAACCGGCTAGCGGGGGGCCGGGCAGATACGCAGTATTTT.

This clone came up many times. This rearrangement joins TRBV6-2 or TRBV6-3 to TRBJ1-6, with TRBD1 as a possible D gene (5 bases). Germline V gives CDR1 MNHEY, CDR2 SVGEGT. This CDR3 comprises 15 residues. Between the trimmed V and J ends, which lost 0 bases and 10 bases, there was a span of 13 bases. CDR3 DNA: TGTGCCAGCAGTTACTCGCGGACACAAAGCTCACCCCTCCACTTT. Translation: CASSYSRTQSSPLHF.

This chain uses TRBV10-3 with TRBJ1-2; 10 bases line up with TRBD1. The CDR3 loop spans 15 amino acids. Losses at the gene ends were 3 bases for V and 3 bases for J; bases not matched to a gene: 4. Germline CDR1 and CDR2: ENHRY and SYGVKD. This CDR3 reads CAISDRGQGDYGYTF. The CDR3 DNA sequence: TGTGCCATCAGTGACCGCGGACAGGGGGACTATGGCTACACCTTC.

The rearrangement uses TRBV6-2 or TRBV6-3 and TRBJ1-1, with TRBD1 identical over 7 bases. V trimming: 5 bases; J trimming: 4 bases; junction bases outside the gene matches: 13. The CDR3 consists of 16 residues. The V gene's germline CDR1 is MNHEY and CDR2 SVGEGT. CDR3 bases: TGTGCCAGCAGTCCGCACTATACAGGGGTTGGCACTGAAGCTTTCTTT. Its translation is CASSPHYTGVGTEAFF.

V gene TRBV21-1 combines with J gene TRBJ2-7; TRBD1, as called in the table, went unchecked against the DNA. TRBV21-1 is a pseudogene. This CDR3 is 15 amino acids long. CDR3 residues: CASSNPGAPSYEQYF. Here the CDR3 DNA reads TGTGCCAGCAGCAACCCAGGGGCCCCCTCCTACGAGCAGTACTTC.

This chain links TRBV11-3 with TRBJ2-1, with D maybe TRBD2 (5 bases). The CDR3 runs 12 residues. Germline V gene lookup returns CDR1 SGHNT and CDR2 YENEEA. Between the trimmed V and J ends, which lost 5 bases and 7 bases, there was a span of 9 bases. Here the CDR3 DNA reads TGTGCCAGCAGCCGCGAGGGAAATGAGCAGTTCTTC. Amino acid sequence: CASSREGNEQFF.